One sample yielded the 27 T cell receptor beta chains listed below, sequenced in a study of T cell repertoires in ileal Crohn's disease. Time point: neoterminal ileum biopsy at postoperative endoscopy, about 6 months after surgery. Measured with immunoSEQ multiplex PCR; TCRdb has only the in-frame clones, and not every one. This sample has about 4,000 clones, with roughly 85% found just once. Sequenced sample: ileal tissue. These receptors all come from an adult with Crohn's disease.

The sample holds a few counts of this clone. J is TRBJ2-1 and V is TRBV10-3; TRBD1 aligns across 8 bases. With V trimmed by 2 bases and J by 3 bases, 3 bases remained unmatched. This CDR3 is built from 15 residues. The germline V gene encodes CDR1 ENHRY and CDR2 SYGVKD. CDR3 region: CAISETGTGYNEQFF. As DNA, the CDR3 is TGTGCCATCAGTGAGACAGGGACAGGCTACAATGAGCAGTTCTTC.

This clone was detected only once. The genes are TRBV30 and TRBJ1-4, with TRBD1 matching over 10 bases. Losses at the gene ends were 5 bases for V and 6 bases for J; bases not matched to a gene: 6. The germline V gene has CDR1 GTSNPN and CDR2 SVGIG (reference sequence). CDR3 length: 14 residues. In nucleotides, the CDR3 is TGTGCCTGGTCGACAGGGGGCGCTGATGAAAAACTGTTTTTT. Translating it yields CAWSTGGADEKLFF.

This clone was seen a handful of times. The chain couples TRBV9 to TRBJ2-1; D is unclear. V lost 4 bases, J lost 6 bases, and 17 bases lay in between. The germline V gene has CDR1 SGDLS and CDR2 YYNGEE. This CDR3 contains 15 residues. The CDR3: CASSRYLTPGNEQFF. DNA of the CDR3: TGTGCCAGCAGCCGCTACCTCACTCCGGGCAATGAGCAGTTCTTC.

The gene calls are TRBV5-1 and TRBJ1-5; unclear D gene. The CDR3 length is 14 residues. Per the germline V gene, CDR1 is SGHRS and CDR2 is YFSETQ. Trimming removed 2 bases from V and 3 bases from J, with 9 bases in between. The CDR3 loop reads CASSFDGNNQPQHF. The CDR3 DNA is TGCGCCAGCAGCTTTGACGGGAACAATCAGCCCCAGCATTTT. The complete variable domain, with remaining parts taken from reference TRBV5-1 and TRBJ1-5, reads KAGVTQTPRYLIKTRGQQVTLSCSPISGHRSVSWYQQTPGQGLQFLFEYFSETQRNKGNFPGRFSGRQFSNSRSEMNVSTLELGDSALYLCASSFDGNNQPQHFGDGTRLSIL.

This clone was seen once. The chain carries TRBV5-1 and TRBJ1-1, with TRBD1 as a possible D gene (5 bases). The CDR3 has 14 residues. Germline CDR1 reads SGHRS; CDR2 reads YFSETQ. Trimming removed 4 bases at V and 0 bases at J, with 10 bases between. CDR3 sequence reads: CASSVRVLNTEAFF. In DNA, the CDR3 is TGCGCCAGCAGCGTCAGGGTATTGAACACTGAAGCTTTCTTT.

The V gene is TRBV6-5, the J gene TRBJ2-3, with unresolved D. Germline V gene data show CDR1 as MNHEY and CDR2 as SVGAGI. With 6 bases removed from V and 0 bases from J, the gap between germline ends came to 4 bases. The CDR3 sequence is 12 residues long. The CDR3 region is CASRSSTDTQYF. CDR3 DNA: TGTGCCAGCAGGTCTAGCACAGATACGCAGTATTTT.

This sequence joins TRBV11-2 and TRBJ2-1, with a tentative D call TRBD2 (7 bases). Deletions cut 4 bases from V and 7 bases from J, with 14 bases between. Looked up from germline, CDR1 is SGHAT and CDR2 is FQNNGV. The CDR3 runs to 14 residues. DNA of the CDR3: TGTGCCAGCAGCTCCCGGGGGGCGGGTAATGAGCAGTTCTTC. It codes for CASSSRGAGNEQFF.

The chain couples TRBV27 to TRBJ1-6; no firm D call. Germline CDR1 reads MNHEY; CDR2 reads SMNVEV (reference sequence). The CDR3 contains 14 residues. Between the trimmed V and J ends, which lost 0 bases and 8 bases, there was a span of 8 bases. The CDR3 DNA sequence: TGTGCCAGCAGTTTATCCACAGTTTATTCACCCCTCCACTTT. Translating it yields CASSLSTVYSPLHF.

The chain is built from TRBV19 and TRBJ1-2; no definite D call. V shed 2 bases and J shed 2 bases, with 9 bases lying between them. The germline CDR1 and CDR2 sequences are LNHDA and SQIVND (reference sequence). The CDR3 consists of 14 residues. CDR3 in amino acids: CASSIRGSNYGYTF. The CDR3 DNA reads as TGTGCCAGTAGTATAAGAGGGTCGAACTATGGCTACACCTTC.

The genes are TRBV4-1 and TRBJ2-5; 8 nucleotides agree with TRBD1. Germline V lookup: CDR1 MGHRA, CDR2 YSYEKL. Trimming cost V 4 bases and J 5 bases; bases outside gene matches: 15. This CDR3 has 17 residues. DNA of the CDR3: TGCGCCAGCAGCCGGGGACCTAACAGGGGGTCGGTGGAGACCCAGTACTTC. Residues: CASSRGPNRGSVETQYF.

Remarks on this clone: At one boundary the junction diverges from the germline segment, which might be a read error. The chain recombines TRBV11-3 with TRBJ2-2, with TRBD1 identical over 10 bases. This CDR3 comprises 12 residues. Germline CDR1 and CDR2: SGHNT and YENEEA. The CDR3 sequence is CARGTGDRGAVF. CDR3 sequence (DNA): TGTGCCAGAGGGACAGGGGACCGGGGAGCTGTTTTT.

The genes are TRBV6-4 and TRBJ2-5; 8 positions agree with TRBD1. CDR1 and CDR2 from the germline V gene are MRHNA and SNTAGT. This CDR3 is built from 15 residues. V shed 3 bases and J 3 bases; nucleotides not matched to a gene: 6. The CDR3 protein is CASSEAPTGEETQYF. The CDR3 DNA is TGTGCCAGCAGTGAGGCCCCGACAGGGGAAGAGACCCAGTACTTC.

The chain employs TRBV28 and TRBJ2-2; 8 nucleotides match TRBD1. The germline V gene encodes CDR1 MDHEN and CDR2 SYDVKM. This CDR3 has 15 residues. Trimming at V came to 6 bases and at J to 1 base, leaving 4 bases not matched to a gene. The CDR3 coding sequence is TGTGCCAGCAGAACCGGGACAGGGAACACCGGGGAGCTGTTTTTT. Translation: CASRTGTGNTGELFF.

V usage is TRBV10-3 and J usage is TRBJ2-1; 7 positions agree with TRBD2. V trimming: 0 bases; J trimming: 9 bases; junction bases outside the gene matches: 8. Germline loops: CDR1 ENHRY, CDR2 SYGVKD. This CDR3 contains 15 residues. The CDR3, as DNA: TGTGCCATCAGTGAGTCTCCTAGCGGAGGCGGTGAGCAGTTCTTC. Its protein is CAISESPSGGGEQFF.

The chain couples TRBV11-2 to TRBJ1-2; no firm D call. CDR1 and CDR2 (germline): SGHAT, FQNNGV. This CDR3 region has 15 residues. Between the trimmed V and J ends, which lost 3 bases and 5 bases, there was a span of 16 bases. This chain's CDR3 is CASSLVDTSGYGYTF. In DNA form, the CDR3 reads TGTGCCAGCAGCTTGGTAGACACCTCTGGGTATGGCTACACCTTC.

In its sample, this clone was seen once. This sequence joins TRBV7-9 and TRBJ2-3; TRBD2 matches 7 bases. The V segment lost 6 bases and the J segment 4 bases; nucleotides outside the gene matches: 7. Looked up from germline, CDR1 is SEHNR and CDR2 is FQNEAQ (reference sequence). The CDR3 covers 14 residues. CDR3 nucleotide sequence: TGTGCCAGCAGTCCTCTCGCGGGGGCAGATACGCAGTATTTT. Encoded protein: CASSPLAGADTQYF. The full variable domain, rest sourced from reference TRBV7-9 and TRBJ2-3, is DTGVSQNPRHKITKRGQNVTFRCDPISEHNRLYWYRQTLGQGPEFLTYFQNEAQLEKSRLLSDRFSAERPKGSFSTLEIQRTEQGDSAMYLCASSPLAGADTQYFGPGTRLTVL.

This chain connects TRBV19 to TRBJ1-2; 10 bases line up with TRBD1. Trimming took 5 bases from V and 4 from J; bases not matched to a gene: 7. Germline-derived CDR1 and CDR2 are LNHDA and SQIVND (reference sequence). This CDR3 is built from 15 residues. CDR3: CASSPSDRGLYGYTF. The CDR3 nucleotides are TGTGCCAGTAGTCCTTCAGACAGGGGGCTCTATGGCTACACCTTC. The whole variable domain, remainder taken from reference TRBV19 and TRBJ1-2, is DGGITQSPKYLFRKEGQNVTLSCEQNLNHDAMYWYRQDPGQGLRLIYYSQIVNDFQKGDIAEGYSVSREKKESFPLTVTSAQKNPTAFYLCASSPSDRGLYGYTFGSGTRLTVV.

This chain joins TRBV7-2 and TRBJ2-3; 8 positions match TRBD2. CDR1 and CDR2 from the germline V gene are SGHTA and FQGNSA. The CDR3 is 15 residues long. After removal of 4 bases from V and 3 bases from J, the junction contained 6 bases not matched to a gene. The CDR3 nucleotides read TGTGCCAGCAGCTCACACGGGGGGGGTACAGATACGCAGTATTTT. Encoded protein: CASSSHGGGTDTQYF.

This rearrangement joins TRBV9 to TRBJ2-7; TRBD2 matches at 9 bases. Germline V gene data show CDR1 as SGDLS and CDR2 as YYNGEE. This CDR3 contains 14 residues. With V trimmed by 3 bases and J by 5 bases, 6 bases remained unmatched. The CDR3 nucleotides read TGTGCCAGCAGCGGTAGCGGGGGAACCGACGAGCAGTACTTC. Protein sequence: CASSGSGGTDEQYF.

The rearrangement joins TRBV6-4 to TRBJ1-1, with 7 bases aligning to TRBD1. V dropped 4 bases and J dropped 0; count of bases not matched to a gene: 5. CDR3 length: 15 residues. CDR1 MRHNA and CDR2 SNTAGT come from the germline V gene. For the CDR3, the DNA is TGTGCCAGCAGTGTTACAGGGGCACTGAACACTGAAGCTTTCTTT. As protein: CASSVTGALNTEAFF.

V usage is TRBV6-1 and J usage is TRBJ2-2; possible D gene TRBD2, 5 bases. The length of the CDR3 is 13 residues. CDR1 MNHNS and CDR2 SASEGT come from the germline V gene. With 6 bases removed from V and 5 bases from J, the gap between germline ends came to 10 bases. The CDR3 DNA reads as TGTGCCAGCAGCCGGGATCAGACCGGGGAGCTGTTTTTT. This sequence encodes CASSRDQTGELFF.

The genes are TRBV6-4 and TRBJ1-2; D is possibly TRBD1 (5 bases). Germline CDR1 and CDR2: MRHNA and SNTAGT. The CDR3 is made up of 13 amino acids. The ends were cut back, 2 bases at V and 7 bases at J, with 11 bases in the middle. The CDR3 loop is CASSDVDSPGYTF. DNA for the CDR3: TGTGCCAGCAGTGACGTTGACAGTCCTGGCTACACCTTC.

The CDR3, as DNA: TGTGCCAGCAGGAAGGACAGGGCATTCTACGAGCAGTACTTC. This gives the protein CASRKDRAFYEQYF. The chain employs TRBV6-5 and TRBJ2-7; TRBD1 aligns across 8 bases. The CDR3 has 14 residues. Per germline, CDR1 MNHEY and CDR2 SVGAGI. V was pared by 6 bases and J by 3 bases, with 7 bases of the junction left unmatched.

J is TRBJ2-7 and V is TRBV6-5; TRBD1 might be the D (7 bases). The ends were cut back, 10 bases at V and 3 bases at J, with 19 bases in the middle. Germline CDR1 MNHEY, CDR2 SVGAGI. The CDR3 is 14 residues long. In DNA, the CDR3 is TGTGCCACCAGACCCCCCCAGGGGGGCTACGAGCAGTACTTC. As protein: CATRPPQGGYEQYF.

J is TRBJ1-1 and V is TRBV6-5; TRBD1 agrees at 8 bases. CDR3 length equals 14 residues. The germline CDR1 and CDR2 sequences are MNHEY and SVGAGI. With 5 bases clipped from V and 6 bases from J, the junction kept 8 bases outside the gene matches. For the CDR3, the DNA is TGTGCCAGCAGTCCAGGGGGCGTAATCCCTGAAGCTTTCTTT. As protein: CASSPGGVIPEAFF.

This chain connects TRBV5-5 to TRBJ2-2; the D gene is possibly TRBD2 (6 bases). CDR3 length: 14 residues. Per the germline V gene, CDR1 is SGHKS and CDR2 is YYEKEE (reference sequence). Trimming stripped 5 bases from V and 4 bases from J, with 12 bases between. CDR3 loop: CASSFWRGTGELFF. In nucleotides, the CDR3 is TGTGCCAGCAGTTTCTGGAGGGGCACCGGGGAGCTGTTTTTT.

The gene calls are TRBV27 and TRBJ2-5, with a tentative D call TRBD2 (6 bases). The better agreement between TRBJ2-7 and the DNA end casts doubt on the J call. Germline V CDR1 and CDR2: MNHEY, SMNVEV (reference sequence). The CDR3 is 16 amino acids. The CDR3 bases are TGTGCCAGCAGCGTAGGAGGGGCAGGGATATCCTACGAGCAGTACTTC. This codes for CASSVGGAGISYEQYF.